Below, one T cell receptor (beta chain) is given with its context. What it recognizes is unknown. TCRdb processed the RT-PCR reads anew with MiXCR; each CDR3 protein has one entry. This table holds 860,000 or so distinct CDR3 sequences, about 20% found once. The source of the sample is a study of response to subunit inactivated influenza vaccine. Notes on the study in general: A suggestion made by the authors is that each seasonal influenza vaccination recruits few new T cells.

Trimming removed 4 bases at V and 3 bases at J, with 13 bases between. CDR3 length: 14 residues. Per the germline V gene, CDR1 is MDHEN and CDR2 is SYDVKM. This sequence was found in a man aged 45-65 years who received an inactivated influenza vaccine. This rearrangement joins TRBV28 to TRBJ2-7, with D possibly matching TRBD1 (6 bases). Sequencing was performed on PBMCs from blood, taken 4 to 6 days after vaccination. The CDR3 DNA reads as TGTGCCAGCAGTTCCGGGACAATGAGCTACGAGCAGTACTTC. It encodes CASSSGTMSYEQYF.